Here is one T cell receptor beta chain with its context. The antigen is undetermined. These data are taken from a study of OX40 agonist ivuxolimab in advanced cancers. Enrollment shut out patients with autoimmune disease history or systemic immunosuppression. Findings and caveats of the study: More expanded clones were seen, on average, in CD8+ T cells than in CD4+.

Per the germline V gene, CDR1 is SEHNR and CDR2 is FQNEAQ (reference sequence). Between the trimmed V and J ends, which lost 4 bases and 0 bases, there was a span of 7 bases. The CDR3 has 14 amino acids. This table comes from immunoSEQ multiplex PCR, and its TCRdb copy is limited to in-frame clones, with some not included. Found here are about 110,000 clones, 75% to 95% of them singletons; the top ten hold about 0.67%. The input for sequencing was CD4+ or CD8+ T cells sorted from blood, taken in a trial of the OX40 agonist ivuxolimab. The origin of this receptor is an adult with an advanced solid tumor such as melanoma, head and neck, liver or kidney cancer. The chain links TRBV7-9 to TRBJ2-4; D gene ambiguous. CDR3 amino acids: CASSYDTAKNIQYF. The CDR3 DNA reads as TGTGCCAGCAGCTATGACACAGCCAAAAACATTCAGTACTTC.